The 15 T cell receptor beta chains below come from one sample, sequenced in a study of cytomegalovirus exposure and HLA in healthy donors. Here immunoSEQ multiplex PCR was the method, and the copy in TCRdb shows in-frame clones only, minus some. The table has about 130,000 clones, 85% to 90% seen once. Sequenced input: PBMCs. These receptors all stem from a woman in her late teens or twenties in good health and CMV-seropositive.

The chain has TRBV9 and TRBJ1-2, with 9 bases matching TRBD1. CDR3 length equals 15 residues. Germline CDR1 and CDR2: SGDLS and YYNGEE. V was pared by 3 bases and J by 8 bases, with 11 bases of the junction left unmatched. CDR3 nucleotide sequence: TGTGCCAGCAGCGCACAAGAGACAGGGGGAATGGGCTACACCTTC. Translating it yields CASSAQETGGMGYTF.

The CDR3 nucleotides read TGTGCCAGCAGTAACAGGGGTGGAGGCTACACCTTC. As protein: CASSNRGGGYTF. The chain links TRBV6-5 to TRBJ1-2, with TRBD1 matching 7 bases. The V gene's germline CDR1 is MNHEY and CDR2 SVGAGI. Trimming took 5 bases from V and 8 from J; bases not matched to a gene: 5. The CDR3 loop spans 12 amino acids.

About this clone: At the DNA level, this CDR3 is encoded by other sequences in the same sample as well. The CDR3 DNA sequence: TGCGCCAGCAGCTTGGGACAGGTGACGAACTATGGCTACACCTTC. Translated, it gives CASSLGQVTNYGYTF. V gene TRBV5-1 combines with J gene TRBJ1-2, with TRBD1 as a possible D gene (6 bases). The V gene's germline CDR1 is SGHRS and CDR2 YFSETQ. CDR3 size: 15 residues. V gave up 0 bases and J gave up 2 bases, with 11 bases separating them.

The chain employs TRBV12-5 and TRBJ1-5; D is unresolved. The CDR3 runs 16 residues. V was shortened by 0 bases and J by 3 bases, with 12 bases between the two germline ends. Germline-derived CDR1 and CDR2 are LGHNT and FRNRAP. The DNA for the CDR3 is TGTGCTAGTGGTTTGGTACTGCGGGGAACCAATCAGCCCCAGCATTTT. This translates into CASGLVLRGTNQPQHF.

This chain joins TRBV15 and TRBJ2-7, with a tentative D call TRBD2 (5 bases). The CDR3 extends over 16 amino acids. CDR1 LNHNV and CDR2 YYDKDF come from the germline V gene (reference sequence). V gave up 5 bases and J gave up 2 bases, with 19 bases separating them. The CDR3 here is CATSSVSAGDAYEQYF. The DNA of the CDR3 is TGTGCCACCAGCTCCGTTTCGGCGGGTGATGCCTACGAGCAGTACTTC.

This chain joins TRBV27 and TRBJ1-6; 10 bases map to TRBD1. The trim removed 4 bases at V and 9 bases at J, leaving 3 bases unmatched. The CDR3 is 14 residues long. Per germline, CDR1 MNHEY and CDR2 SMNVEV (reference sequence). The CDR3 nucleotides read TGTGCCAGCAGTTCGGGGACAGGGGTTTCACCCCTCCACTTT. Encoded protein: CASSSGTGVSPLHF.

The rearrangement uses TRBV19 and TRBJ1-5; 7 nucleotides match TRBD1. This CDR3 has 16 residues. Trimming at V came to 5 bases and at J to 2 bases, leaving 9 bases not matched to a gene. CDR1 LNHDA and CDR2 SQIVND come from the germline V gene (reference sequence). CDR3: CASSEEGARGNQPQHF. The CDR3 nucleotides are TGTGCCAGTAGTGAGGAGGGGGCGCGGGGCAATCAGCCCCAGCATTTT.

J is TRBJ1-2 and V is TRBV2; 8 bases map to TRBD1. Germline CDR1 SNHLY, CDR2 FYNNEI. The CDR3 totals 13 residues. V lost 5 bases to trimming and J lost 8 bases; unmatched junction nucleotides: 7. The CDR3 bases are TGTGCCAGCAGTAAGGACAGGGAGATAGGCTACACCTTC. Translated, it gives CASSKDREIGYTF.

V gene TRBV27 combines with J gene TRBJ2-3; D ambiguous. CDR1 is MNHEY, CDR2 SMNVEV, per germline (reference sequence). The CDR3 spans 13 residues. The V end was cut by 7 bases, the J end by 1 base, with 9 bases between. CDR3 coding DNA: TGTGCCAGCACAGGTTTTCGCACAGATACGCAGTATTTT. This encodes CASTGFRTDTQYF.

The chain recombines TRBV18 with TRBJ1-1, with 8 bases fitting TRBD1. The CDR3 runs to 14 residues. From germline, CDR1 is KGHSH and CDR2 LQKENI. Trimming removed 5 bases from V and 3 bases from J; junction bases left unmatched: 5. The CDR3 reads CASSVLDRDTEAFF. CDR3 sequence (DNA): TGTGCCAGCTCAGTTTTGGACAGGGACACTGAAGCTTTCTTT.

The rearrangement joins TRBV2 to TRBJ1-2, with 7 bases identical to TRBD1. Per germline, CDR1 SNHLY and CDR2 FYNNEI. Trimming removed 5 bases from V and 8 bases from J; junction bases left unmatched: 8. CDR3 length equals 13 residues. This CDR3 reads CASSYRGRIGYTF. The DNA of the CDR3 is TGTGCCAGCAGTTACAGGGGCCGGATAGGCTACACCTTC.

V is TRBV28 and J is TRBJ2-3, with 9 positions matching TRBD2. J gave up 2 bases and V 5 bases, and 5 bases lay outside the gene matches. The CDR3 contains 15 residues. In germline, CDR1 is MDHEN, CDR2 SYDVKM. The chain's CDR3 is CASSPRLADTDTQYF. The CDR3 region has the DNA TGTGCCAGCAGTCCCCGACTAGCGGACACAGATACGCAGTATTTT.

This clone is a singleton in its sample. The V call is TRBV11-3, the J call TRBJ2-5; D possibly corresponds to TRBD2 (6 bases). V was pared by 5 bases and J by 4 bases, with 14 bases between. The CDR3 runs 14 residues. Germline CDR1 SGHNT, CDR2 YENEEA. The chain's CDR3 is CASSQGTGRETQYF. In DNA form, the CDR3 reads TGTGCCAGCAGCCAAGGGACTGGCCGAGAGACCCAGTACTTC.

This chain joins TRBV9 and TRBJ2-1; 10 positions agree with TRBD1. CDR3 length equals 15 residues. J gave up 6 bases and V 4 bases, and 7 bases lay outside the gene matches. Germline CDR1 is SGDLS and CDR2 is YYNGEE. CDR3 in DNA: TGTGCCAGCAGCACCAGGACAGGGGGGTCCAATGAGCAGTTCTTC. Translating gives CASSTRTGGSNEQFF.

The chain uses TRBV6-4 and TRBJ2-5, with 9 bases identical to TRBD2. With V trimmed by 7 bases and J by 5 bases, 14 bases remained unmatched. The CDR3 contains 16 residues. Germline CDR1 is MRHNA and CDR2 is SNTAGT. The chain's CDR3 is CASKPRWAGGAETQYF. CDR3 bases: TGTGCCAGCAAGCCCAGGTGGGCGGGGGGGGCGGAGACCCAGTACTTC.